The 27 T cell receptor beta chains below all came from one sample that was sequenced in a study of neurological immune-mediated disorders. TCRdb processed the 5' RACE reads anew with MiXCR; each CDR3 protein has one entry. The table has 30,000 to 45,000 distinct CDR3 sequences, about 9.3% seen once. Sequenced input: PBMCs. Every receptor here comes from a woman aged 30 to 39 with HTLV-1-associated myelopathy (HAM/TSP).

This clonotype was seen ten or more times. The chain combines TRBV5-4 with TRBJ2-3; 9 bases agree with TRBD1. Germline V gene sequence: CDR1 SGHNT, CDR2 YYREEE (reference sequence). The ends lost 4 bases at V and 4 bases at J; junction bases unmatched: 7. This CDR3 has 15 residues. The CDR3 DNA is TGTGCCAGCAGCAACCGGGACAGGGCTGCAGATACGCAGTATTTT. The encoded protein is CASSNRDRAADTQYF.

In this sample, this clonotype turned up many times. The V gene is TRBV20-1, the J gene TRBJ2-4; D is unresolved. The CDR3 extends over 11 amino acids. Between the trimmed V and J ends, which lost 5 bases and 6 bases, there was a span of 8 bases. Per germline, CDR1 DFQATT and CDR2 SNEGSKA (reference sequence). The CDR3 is CSALSGNIQYF. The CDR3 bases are TGCAGTGCTCTGAGTGGAAACATTCAGTACTTC.

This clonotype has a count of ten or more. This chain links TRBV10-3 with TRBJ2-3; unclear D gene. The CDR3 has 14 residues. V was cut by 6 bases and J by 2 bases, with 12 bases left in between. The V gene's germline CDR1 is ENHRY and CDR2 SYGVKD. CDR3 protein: CAISQLISTDTQYF. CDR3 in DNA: TGTGCCATCAGCCAACTTATTTCCACAGATACGCAGTATTTT.

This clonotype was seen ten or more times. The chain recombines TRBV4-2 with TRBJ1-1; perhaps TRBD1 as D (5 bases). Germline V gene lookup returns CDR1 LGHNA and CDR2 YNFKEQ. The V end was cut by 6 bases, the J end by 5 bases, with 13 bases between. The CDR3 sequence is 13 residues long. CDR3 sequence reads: CASSERGSTEAFF. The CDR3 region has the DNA TGTGCCAGCAGTGAGAGGGGAAGTACTGAAGCTTTCTTT.

The CDR3, as DNA: TGCAGTGCTAGAGATCCGGGACCTTATGGCTACACCTTC. Protein: CSARDPGPYGYTF. This chain joins TRBV20-1 and TRBJ1-2; the D gene is possibly TRBD1 (5 bases). Looked up from germline, CDR1 is DFQATT and CDR2 is SNEGSKA (reference sequence). The CDR3 contains 13 residues. Deletions cut 0 bases from V and 5 bases from J, with 10 bases between.

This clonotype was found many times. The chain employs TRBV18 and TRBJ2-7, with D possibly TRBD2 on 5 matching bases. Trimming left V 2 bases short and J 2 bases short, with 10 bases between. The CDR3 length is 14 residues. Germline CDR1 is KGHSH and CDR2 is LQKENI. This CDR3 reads CASSPVSGAYEQYF. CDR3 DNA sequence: TGTGCCAGCTCACCAGTTTCCGGGGCCTACGAGCAGTACTTC.

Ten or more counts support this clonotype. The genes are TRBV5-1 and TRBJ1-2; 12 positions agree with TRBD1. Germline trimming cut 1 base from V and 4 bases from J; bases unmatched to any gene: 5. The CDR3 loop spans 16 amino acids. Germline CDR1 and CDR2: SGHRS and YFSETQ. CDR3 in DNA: TGCGCCAGCAGCTTGCAGGGGACAGGGGGCATCTATGGCTACACCTTC. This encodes CASSLQGTGGIYGYTF.

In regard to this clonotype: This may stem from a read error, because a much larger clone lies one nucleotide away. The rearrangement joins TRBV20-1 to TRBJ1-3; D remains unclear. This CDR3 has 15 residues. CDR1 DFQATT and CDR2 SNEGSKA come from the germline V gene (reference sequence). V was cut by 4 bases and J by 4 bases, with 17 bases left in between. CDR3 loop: CSATTAGPEGNTIYF. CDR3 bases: TGCAGTGCTACGACTGCCGGGCCGGAGGGAAACACCATATATTTT.

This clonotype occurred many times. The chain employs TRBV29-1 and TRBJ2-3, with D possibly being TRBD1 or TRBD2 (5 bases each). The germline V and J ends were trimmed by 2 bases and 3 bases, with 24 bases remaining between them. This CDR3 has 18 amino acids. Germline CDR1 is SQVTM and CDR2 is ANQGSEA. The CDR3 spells CSVEMGRRRVRHTDTQYF. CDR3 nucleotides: TGCAGCGTTGAAATGGGGCGGCGGCGGGTGCGTCATACAGATACGCAGTATTTT.

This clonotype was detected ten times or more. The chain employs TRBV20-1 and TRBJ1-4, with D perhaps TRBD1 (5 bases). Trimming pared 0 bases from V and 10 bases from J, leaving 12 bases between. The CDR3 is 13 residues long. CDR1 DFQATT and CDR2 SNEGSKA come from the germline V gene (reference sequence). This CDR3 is CSAREGEVAKLFF. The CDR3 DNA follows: TGCAGTGCTAGAGAAGGGGAGGTGGCAAAACTGTTTTTT.

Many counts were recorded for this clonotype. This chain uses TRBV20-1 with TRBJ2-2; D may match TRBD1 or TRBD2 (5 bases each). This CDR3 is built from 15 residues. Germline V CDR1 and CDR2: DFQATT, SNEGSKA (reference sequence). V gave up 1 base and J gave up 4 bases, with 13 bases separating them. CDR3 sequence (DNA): TGCAGTGCTAGAGGATGGGACCGCTTCACCGGGGAGCTGTTTTTT. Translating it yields CSARGWDRFTGELFF.

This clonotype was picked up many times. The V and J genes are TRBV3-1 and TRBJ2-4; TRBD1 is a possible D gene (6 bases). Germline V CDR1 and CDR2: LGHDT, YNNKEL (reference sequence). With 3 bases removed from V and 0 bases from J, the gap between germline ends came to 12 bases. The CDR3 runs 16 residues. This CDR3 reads CASSHFTGLAKNIQYF. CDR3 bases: TGTGCCAGCAGCCACTTTACAGGGTTAGCCAAAAACATTCAGTACTTC. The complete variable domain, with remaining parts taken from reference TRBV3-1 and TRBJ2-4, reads DTAVSQTPKYLVTQMGNDKSIKCEQNLGHDTMYWYKQDSKKFLKIMFSYNNKELIINETVPNRFSPKSPDKAHLNLHINSLELGDSAVYFCASSHFTGLAKNIQYFGAGTRLSVL.

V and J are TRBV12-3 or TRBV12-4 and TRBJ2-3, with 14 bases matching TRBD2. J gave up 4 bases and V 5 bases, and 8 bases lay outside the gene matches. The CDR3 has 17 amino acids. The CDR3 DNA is TGTGCCAGCAGTCACCGACTAGCGGGGGGGCCGCCAGATACGCAGTATTTT. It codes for CASSHRLAGGPPDTQYF.

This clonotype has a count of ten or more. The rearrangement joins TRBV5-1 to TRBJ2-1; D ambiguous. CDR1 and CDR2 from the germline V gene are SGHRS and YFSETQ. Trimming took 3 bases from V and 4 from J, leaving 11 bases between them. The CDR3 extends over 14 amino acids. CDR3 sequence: CASSSNSNYNEQFF. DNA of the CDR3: TGCGCCAGCAGCTCCAACTCGAATTACAATGAGCAGTTCTTC.

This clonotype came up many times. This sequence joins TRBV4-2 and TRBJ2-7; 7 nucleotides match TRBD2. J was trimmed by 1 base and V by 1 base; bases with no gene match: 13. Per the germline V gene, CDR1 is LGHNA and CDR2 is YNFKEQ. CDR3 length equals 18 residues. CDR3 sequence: CASSQGLAGEKTSYEQYF. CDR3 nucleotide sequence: TGTGCCAGCAGCCAAGGCTTAGCGGGCGAGAAGACATCCTACGAGCAGTACTTC.

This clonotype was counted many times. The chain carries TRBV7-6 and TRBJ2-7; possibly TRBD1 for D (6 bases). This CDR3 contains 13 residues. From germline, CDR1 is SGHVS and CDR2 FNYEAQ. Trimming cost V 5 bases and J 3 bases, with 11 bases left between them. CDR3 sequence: CASSPTQGYEQYF. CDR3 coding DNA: TGTGCCAGCAGCCCCACACAGGGCTACGAGCAGTACTTC.

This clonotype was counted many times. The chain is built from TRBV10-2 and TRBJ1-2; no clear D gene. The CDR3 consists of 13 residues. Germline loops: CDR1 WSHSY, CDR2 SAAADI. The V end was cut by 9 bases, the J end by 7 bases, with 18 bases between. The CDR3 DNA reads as TGCGCCAGTGGCCGTGACATTGCACGTGGCTACACCTTC. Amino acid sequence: CASGRDIARGYTF.

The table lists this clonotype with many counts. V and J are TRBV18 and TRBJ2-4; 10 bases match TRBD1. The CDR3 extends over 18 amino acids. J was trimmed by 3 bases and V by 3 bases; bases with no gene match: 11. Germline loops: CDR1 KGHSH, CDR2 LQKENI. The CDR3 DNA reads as TGTGCCAGCTCACCTCCGGGACAGGGGAGAATTGGCAAAAACATTCAGTACTTC. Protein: CASSPPGQGRIGKNIQYF.

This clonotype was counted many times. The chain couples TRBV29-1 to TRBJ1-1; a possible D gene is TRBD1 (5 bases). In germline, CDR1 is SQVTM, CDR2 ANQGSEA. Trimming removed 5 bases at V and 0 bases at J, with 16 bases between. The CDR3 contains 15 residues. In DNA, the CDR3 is TGCAGCGTTCTGCCTATGACAGTATTGAACACTGAAGCTTTCTTT. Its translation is CSVLPMTVLNTEAFF. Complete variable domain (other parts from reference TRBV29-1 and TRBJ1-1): SAVISQKPSRDICQRGTSLTIQCQVDSQVTMMFWYRQQPGQSLTLIATANQGSEATYESGFVIDKFPISRPNLTFSTLTVSNMSPEDSSIYLCSVLPMTVLNTEAFFGQGTRLTVV.

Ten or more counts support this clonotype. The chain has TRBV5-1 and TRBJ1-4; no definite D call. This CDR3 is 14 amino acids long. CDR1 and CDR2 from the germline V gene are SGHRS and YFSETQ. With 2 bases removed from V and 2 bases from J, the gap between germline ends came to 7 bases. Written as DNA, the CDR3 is TGCGCCAGCAGCTTTGATGCGACTAATGAAAAACTGTTTTTT. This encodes CASSFDATNEKLFF.

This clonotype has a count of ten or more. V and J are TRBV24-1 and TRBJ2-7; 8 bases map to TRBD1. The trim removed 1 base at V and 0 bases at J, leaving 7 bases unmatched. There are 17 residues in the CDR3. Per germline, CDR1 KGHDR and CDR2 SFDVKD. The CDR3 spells CATSDFIGQGLSYEQYF. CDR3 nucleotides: TGTGCCACCAGTGATTTTATCGGACAGGGCCTCTCCTACGAGCAGTACTTC.

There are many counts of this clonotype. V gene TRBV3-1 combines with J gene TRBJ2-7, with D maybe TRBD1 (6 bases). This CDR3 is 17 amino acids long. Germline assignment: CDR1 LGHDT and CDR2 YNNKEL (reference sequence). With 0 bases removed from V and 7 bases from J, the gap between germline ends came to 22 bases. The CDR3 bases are TGTGCCAGCAGCCAAGAATGGGGGCCCCGGTGGATGGGGGAGCAGTACTTC. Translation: CASSQEWGPRWMGEQYF.

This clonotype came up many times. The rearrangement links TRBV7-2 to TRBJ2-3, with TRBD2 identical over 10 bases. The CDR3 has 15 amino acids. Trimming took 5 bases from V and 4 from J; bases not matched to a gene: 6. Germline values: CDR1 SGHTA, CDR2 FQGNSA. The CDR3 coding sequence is TGTGCCAGCAGCATCAGCGGGGGGGGGGCAGATACGCAGTATTTT. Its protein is CASSISGGGADTQYF.

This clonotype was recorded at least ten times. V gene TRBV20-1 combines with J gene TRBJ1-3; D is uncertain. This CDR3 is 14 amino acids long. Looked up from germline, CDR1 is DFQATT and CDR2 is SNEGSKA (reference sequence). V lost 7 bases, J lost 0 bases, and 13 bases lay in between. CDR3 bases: TGCAGTGTCAGAAGAAGGGTCTCTGGAAACACCATATATTTT. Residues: CSVRRRVSGNTIYF.

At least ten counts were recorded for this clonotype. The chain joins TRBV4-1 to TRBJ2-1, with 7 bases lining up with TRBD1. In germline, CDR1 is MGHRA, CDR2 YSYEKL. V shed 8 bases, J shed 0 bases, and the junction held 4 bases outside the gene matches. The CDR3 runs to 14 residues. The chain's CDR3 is CASSGQISYNEQFF. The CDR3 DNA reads TGCGCCAGCTCGGGACAGATCTCCTACAATGAGCAGTTCTTC.

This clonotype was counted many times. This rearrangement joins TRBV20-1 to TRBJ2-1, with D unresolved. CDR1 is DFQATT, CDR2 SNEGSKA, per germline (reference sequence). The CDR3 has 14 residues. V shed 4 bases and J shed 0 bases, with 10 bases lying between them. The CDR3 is CSAISPSSYNEQFF. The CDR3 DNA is TGCAGTGCTATATCACCTAGCTCCTACAATGAGCAGTTCTTC.

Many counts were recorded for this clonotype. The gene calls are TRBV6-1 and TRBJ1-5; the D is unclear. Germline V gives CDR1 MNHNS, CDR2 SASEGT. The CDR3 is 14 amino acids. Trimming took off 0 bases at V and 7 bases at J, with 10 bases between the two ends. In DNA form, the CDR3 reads TGTGCCAGCAGTGAAGCCCGGAGAGGACAGCCCCAGCATTTT. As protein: CASSEARRGQPQHF.